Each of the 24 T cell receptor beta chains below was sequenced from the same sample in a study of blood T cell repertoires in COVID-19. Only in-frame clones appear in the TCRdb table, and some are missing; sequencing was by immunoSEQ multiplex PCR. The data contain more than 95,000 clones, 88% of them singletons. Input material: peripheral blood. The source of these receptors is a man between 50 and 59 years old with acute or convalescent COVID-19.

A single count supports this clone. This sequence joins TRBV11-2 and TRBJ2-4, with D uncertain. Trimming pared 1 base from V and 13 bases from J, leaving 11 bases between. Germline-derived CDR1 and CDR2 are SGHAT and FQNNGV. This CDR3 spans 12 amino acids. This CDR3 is CASSLGLQKQYF. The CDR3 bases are TGTGCCAGCAGCTTAGGCCTACAGAAGCAGTACTTC.

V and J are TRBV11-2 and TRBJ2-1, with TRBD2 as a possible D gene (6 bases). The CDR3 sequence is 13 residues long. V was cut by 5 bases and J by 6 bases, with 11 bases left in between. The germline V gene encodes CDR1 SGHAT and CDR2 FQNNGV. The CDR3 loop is CASSPLALNEQFF. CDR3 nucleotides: TGTGCCAGCAGCCCCCTAGCGCTCAATGAGCAGTTCTTC.

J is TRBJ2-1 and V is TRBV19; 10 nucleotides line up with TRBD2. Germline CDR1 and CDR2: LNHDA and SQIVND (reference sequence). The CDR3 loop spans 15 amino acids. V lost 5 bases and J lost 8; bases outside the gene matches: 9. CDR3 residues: CASSLLASGSYEQFF. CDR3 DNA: TGTGCCAGTAGTCTCCTGGCTAGCGGGAGCTATGAGCAGTTCTTC.

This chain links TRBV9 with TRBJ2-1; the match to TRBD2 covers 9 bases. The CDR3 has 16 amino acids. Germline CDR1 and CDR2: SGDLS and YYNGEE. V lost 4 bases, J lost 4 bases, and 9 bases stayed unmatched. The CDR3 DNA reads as TGTGCCAGCAGCCCCGAACTAGCGGGCTCTTACAATGAGCAGTTCTTC. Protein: CASSPELAGSYNEQFF.

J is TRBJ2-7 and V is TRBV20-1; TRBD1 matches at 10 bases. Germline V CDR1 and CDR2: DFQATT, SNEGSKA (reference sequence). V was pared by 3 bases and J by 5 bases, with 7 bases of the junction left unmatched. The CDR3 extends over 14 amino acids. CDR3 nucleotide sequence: TGCAGTGCTAGTCTGTGGGACAGGGGCGACGAGCAGTACTTC. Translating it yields CSASLWDRGDEQYF.

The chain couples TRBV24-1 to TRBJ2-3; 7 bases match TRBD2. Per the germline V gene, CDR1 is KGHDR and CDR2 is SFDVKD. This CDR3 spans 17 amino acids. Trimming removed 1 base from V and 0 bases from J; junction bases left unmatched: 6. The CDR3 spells CATSDFRAGSSTDTQYF. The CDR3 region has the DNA TGTGCCACCAGTGATTTCCGAGCGGGGTCTAGCACAGATACGCAGTATTTT.

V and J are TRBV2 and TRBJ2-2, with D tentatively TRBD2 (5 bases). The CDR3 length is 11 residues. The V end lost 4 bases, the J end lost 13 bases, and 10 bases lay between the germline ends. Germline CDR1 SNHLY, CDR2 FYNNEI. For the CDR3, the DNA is TGTGCCAGCAGTGCCGGACTCGTGCTGTTTTTT. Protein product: CASSAGLVLFF.

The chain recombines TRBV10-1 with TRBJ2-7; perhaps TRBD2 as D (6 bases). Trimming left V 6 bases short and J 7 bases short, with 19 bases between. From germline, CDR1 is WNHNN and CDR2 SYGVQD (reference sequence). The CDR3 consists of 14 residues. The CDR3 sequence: CASSVDSSAGEQYF. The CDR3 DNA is TGCGCCAGCAGCGTTGATTCTAGCGCCGGGGAGCAGTACTTC.

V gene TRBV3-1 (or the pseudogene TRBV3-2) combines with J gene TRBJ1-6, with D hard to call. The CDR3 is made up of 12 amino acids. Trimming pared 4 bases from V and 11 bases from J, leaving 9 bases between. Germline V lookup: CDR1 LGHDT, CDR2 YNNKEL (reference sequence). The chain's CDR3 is CASSPGGPPLHF. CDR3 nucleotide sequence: TGTGCCAGCAGCCCCGGTGGGCCACCCCTCCACTTT.

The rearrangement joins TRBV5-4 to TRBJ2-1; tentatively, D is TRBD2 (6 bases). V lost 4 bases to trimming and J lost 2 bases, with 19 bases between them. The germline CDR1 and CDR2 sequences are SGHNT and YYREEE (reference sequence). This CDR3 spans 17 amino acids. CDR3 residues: CASSPAGGLLAYNEQFF. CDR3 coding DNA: TGTGCCAGCAGCCCCGCCGGAGGACTACTCGCCTACAATGAGCAGTTCTTC.

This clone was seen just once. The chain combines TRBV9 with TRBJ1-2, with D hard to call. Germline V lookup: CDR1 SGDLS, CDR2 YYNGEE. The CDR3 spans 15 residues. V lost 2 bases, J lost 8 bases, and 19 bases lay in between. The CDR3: CASSVEGNPTSGYTF. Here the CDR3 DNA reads TGTGCCAGCAGCGTCGAGGGAAACCCAACTTCCGGCTACACCTTC.

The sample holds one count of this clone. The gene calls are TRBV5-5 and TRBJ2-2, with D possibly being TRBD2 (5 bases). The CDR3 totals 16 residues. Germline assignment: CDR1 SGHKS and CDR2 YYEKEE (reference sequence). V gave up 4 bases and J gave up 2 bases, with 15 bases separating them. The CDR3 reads CASSPSGSPNTGELFF. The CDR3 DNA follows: TGTGCCAGCAGCCCTTCGGGGTCCCCTAACACCGGGGAGCTGTTTTTT.

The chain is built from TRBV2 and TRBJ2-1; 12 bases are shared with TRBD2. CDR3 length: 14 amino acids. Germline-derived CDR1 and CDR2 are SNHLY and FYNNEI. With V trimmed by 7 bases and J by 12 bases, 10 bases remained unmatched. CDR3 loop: CASKLAGGPFRQFF. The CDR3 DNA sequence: TGTGCCAGCAAGCTAGCGGGAGGGCCATTTCGGCAGTTCTTC.

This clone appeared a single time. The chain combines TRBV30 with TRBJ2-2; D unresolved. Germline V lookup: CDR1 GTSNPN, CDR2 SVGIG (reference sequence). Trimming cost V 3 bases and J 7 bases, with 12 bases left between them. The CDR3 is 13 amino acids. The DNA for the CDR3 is TGTGCCTGGAGCCTTATTGCGAGCGGGGAGCTGTTTTTT. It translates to CAWSLIASGELFF.

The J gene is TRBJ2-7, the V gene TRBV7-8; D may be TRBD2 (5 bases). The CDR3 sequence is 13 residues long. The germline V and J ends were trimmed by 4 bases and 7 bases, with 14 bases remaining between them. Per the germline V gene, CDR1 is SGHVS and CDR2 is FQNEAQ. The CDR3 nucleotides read TGTGCCAGCAGCTCGGCTAGCTCGCGGGAGCAGTACTTC. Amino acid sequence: CASSSASSREQYF.

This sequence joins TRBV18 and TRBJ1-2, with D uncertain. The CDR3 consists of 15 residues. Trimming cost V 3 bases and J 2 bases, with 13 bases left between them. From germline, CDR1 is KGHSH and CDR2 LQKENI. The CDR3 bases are TGTGCCAGCTCACCGATCAAGGGAGCCAACTATGGCTACACCTTC. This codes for CASSPIKGANYGYTF.

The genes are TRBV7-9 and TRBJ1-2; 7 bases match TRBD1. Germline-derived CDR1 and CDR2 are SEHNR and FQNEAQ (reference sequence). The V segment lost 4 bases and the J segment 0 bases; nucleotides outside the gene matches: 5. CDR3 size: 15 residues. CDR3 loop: CASSSQGPANYGYTF. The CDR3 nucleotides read TGTGCCAGCAGCTCACAGGGGCCGGCTAACTATGGCTACACCTTC.

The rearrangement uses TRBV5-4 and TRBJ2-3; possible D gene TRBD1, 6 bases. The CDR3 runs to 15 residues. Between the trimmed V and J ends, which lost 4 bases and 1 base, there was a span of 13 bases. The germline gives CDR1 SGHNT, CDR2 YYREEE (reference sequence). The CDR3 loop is CASSNRQVGTDTQYF. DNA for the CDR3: TGTGCCAGCAGCAATAGACAGGTTGGCACAGATACGCAGTATTTT.

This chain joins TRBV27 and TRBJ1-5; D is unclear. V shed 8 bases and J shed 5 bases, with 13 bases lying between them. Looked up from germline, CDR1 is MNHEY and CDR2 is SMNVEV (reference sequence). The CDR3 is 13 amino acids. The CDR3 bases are TGTGCCAGCCTCGGGGAGTACCATCAGCCCCAGCATTTT. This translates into CASLGEYHQPQHF.

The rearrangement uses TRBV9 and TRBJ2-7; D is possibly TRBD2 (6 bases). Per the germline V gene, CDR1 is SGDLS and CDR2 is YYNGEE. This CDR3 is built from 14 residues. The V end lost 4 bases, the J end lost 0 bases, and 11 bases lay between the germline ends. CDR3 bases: TGTGCCAGCAGCAGGGAGGTATACTCCTACGAGCAGTACTTC. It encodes CASSREVYSYEQYF.

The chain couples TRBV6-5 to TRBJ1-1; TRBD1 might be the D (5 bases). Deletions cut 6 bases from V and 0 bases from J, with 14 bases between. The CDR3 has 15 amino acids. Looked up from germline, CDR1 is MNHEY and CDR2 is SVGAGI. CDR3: CASRDGGRVNTEAFF. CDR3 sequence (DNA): TGTGCCAGCAGGGATGGGGGGAGAGTGAACACTGAAGCTTTCTTT.

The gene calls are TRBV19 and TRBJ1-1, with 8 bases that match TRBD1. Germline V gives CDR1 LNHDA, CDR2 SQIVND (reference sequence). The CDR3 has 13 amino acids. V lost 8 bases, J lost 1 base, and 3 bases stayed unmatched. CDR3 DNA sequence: TGTGCCAGTGGACAGGGAGGGAACACTGAAGCTTTCTTT. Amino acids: CASGQGGNTEAFF.

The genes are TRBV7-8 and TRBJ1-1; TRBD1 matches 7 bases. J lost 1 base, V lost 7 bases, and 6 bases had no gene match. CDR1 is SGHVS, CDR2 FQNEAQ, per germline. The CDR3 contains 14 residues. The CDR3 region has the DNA TGTGCCAGCACCCTCGACAGGGCGAACACTGAAGCTTTCTTT. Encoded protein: CASTLDRANTEAFF.

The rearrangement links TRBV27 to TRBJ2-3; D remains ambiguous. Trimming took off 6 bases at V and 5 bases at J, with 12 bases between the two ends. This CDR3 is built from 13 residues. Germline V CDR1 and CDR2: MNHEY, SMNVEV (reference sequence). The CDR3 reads CASSESFGDTQYF. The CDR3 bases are TGTGCCAGCAGCGAGAGTTTTGGAGATACGCAGTATTTT.